The 10 T cell receptor beta chains below come from one sample, sequenced in a study of shared clonotypes between healthy human individuals. The data were produced by immunoSEQ multiplex PCR, yet TCRdb's version contains in-frame clones alone and is incomplete. The table has about 2.2 million clones, 93% seen once. Naive CD8 populations comprised CD45RO-negative cells positively selected for CCR7, excluding terminally differentiated effector memory CD45RA+ cells. Sequencing used naive CD8+ T cells from PBMCs. These receptors were collected from a man aged 18 to 30 in good health. Some clones in this sample may be carry-over from other donors' samples.

The chain joins TRBV5-1 to TRBJ2-7; TRBD1 aligns across 9 bases. CDR1 SGHRS and CDR2 YFSETQ come from the germline V gene. Trimming at V came to 4 bases and at J to 3 bases, leaving 5 bases not matched to a gene. The CDR3 sequence is 14 residues long. CDR3 in amino acids: CASSLWTGDYEQYF. The DNA of the CDR3 is TGCGCCAGCAGCCTATGGACAGGGGACTACGAGCAGTACTTC.

The chain has TRBV29-1 and TRBJ2-1, with 11 positions matching TRBD2. Per the germline V gene, CDR1 is SQVTM and CDR2 is ANQGSEA. J lost 7 bases, V lost 4 bases, and 12 bases had no gene match. The CDR3 totals 16 residues. In DNA, the CDR3 is TGCAGCGTTGGAGGGACTAGCGGAAACCCGGCAAATGAGCAGTTCTTC. As protein: CSVGGTSGNPANEQFF.

This clone appeared a single time. The rearrangement links TRBV7-9 to TRBJ1-6; D unclear. CDR3 length: 12 amino acids. The germline gives CDR1 SEHNR, CDR2 FQNEAQ (reference sequence). V was clipped by 5 bases and J by 8 bases, with 7 bases between them. The CDR3 reads CASSPGYSPLHF. CDR3 DNA sequence: TGTGCCAGCAGCCCGGGATATTCACCCCTCCACTTT.

The sample holds one count of this clone. This sequence joins TRBV7-3 and TRBJ2-3, with D perhaps TRBD2 (5 bases). Looked up from germline, CDR1 is SGHTA and CDR2 is FQGTGA. Trimming stripped 0 bases from V and 3 bases from J, with 16 bases between. CDR3 size: 17 residues. The CDR3 protein is CASSLTGAAAITDTQYF. DNA of the CDR3: TGTGCCAGCAGCTTAACGGGAGCCGCCGCCATAACAGATACGCAGTATTTT.

The chain links TRBV7-9 to TRBJ2-1; 11 nucleotides line up with TRBD2. Germline V gene data show CDR1 as SEHNR and CDR2 as FQNEAQ (reference sequence). This CDR3 has 15 amino acids. V dropped 3 bases and J dropped 10; count of bases not matched to a gene: 8. The CDR3 is CASSFQLAGVQEQFF. Written as DNA, the CDR3 is TGTGCCAGCAGCTTTCAACTAGCGGGAGTCCAGGAGCAGTTCTTC.

This clone was found once. The V gene is TRBV7-9, the J gene TRBJ2-7; 8 nucleotides align to TRBD2. CDR1 SEHNR and CDR2 FQNEAQ come from the germline V gene (reference sequence). CDR3 length: 16 residues. V lost 4 bases, J lost 7 bases, and 15 bases stayed unmatched. CDR3 in DNA: TGTGCCAGCAGCTCCCTCACCAGCGGGAGCGTGGGGGAGCAGTACTTC. Amino acids: CASSSLTSGSVGEQYF.

The CDR3 DNA reads as TGCGCCAGCAGCCAAGATGGCAGTCCCCTATGGACCCAGTACTTC. The encoded protein is CASSQDGSPLWTQYF. The rearrangement joins TRBV4-1 to TRBJ2-5; D gene unclear. V lost 0 bases and J lost 7, with 15 bases in between. CDR1 and CDR2 from the germline V gene are MGHRA and YSYEKL. The CDR3 is 15 amino acids.

The rearrangement links TRBV6-1 to TRBJ2-3; possibly TRBD1 or TRBD2 for D (5 bases each). Trimming removed 5 bases from V and 5 bases from J, with 14 bases in between. Looked up from germline, CDR1 is MNHNS and CDR2 is SASEGT. The CDR3 has 14 residues. This chain's CDR3 is CASSNRDLRDTQYF. CDR3 DNA: TGTGCCAGCAGTAACCGGGACCTGAGAGATACGCAGTATTTT.

This clone occurred once. This rearrangement joins TRBV2 to TRBJ2-1; TRBD2 is a possible D gene (6 bases). In germline, CDR1 is SNHLY, CDR2 FYNNEI. The ends were cut back, 8 bases at V and 6 bases at J, with 8 bases in the middle. The CDR3 covers 11 residues. The CDR3 nucleotides read TGTGCCAGCCTAGCGATCAATGAGCAGTTCTTC. Translation: CASLAINEQFF.

The chain couples TRBV29-1 to TRBJ1-2; the D is unclear. There are 10 residues in the CDR3. Germline CDR1 and CDR2: SQVTM and ANQGSEA. Trimming took off 5 bases at V and 4 bases at J, with 5 bases between the two ends. The CDR3 loop reads CSVLSYGYTF. The CDR3 region has the DNA TGCAGCGTTCTATCCTATGGCTACACCTTC.